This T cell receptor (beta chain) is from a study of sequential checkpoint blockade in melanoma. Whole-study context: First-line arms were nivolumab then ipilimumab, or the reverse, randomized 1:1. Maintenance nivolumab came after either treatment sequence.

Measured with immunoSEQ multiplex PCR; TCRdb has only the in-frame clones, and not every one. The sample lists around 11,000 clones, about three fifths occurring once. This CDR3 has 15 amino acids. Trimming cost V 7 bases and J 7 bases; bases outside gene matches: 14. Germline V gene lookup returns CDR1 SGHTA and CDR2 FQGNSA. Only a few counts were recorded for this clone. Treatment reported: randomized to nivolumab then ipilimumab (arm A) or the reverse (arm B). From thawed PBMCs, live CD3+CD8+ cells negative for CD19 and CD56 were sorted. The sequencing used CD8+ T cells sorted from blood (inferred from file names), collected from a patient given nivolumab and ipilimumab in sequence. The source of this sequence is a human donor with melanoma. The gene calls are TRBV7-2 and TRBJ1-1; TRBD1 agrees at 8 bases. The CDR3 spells CASISLPTGVGEAFF. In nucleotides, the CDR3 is TGTGCCAGCATCTCACTCCCGACAGGGGTGGGTGAAGCTTTCTTT. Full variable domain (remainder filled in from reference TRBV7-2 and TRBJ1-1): GAGVSQSPSNKVTEKGKDVELRCDPISGHTALYWYRQSLGQGLEFLIYFQGNSAPDKSGLPSDRFSAERTGGSVSTLTIQRTQQEDSAVYLCASISLPTGVGEAFFGQGTRLTVV.